This T cell receptor beta chain came from a study of T cell repertoires in cytomegalovirus infection. Germline V gene sequence: CDR1 LGHDT, CDR2 YNNKEL (reference sequence). The J segment lost 8 bases and the V segment lost 3 bases, leaving 7 bases of the junction unmatched. The CDR3 length is 14 residues. TCRdb independently ran MiXCR on the reads; one entry per CDR3 protein. The table lists about 100,000 distinct CDR3 sequences, 16% of them singletons, with 8% to 9.5% in the top ten. The sequence was obtained from a human donor in good health (CMV status not recorded). Some clones in this sample may be carry-over from other donors' samples. Source material: PBMCs. V is TRBV3-1 and J is TRBJ1-2; 9 bases align to TRBD1. The CDR3 protein is CASSQLRTGVGYTF. As DNA, the CDR3 is TGTGCCAGCAGCCAGCTGCGGACAGGGGTCGGCTACACCTTC.